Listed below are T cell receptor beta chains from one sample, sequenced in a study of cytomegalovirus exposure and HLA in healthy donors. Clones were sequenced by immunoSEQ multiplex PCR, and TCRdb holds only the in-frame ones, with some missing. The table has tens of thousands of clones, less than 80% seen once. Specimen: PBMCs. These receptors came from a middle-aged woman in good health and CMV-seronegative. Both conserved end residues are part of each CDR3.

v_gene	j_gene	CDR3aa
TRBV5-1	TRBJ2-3	CASSQIGTSGRGSTDTQYF
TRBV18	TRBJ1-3	CASSLGTGVTGNTIYF
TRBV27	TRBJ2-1	CASSGTGDYNEQFF
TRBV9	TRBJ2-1	CASSVAPASSEGQFF
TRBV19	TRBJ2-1	CASSRTSVEQFF
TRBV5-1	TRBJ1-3	CASSSGAGNTIYF
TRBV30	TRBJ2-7	CAWSAGQRLFSYEQYF
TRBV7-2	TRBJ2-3	CASSLAQTSGNTDTQYF
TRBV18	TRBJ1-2	CASSPPLFGGFVSGYTF
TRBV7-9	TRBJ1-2	CASSSSATYGYTF
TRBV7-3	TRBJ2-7	CASSPGGSWNEQYF
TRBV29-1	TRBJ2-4	CSVFTGVAKNIQYF
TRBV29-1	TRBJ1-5	CSVGQGTNQPQHF
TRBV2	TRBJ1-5	CASSLDSSSQPQHF
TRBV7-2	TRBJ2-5	CASTPAGGSLETQYF
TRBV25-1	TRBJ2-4	CASSEKGQGRSKNIQYF
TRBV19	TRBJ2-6	CASSSRQSSGANVLTF